Listed below are T cell receptor beta chains from one sample, sequenced in a study of blood T cell repertoires in COVID-19. Assay: immunoSEQ multiplex PCR; the TCRdb copy retains only in-frame clones and omits some. This sample has some 30,000 clones, with more than 70% found just once. Sequencing was done on a sample of peripheral blood. Receptors originate from a human donor with active COVID-19. The donor label of this sample is uncertain. Both conserved end residues are part of each CDR3. The D gene is left open where the match is weak. Clone size, where shown, is once, few, many, or a class for clones that have expanded.

clone_size	v_call	d_call	j_call	cdr3_aa	cdr3_nt
.	TRBV19	TRBD1	TRBJ2-7	CASSMGQGLSYEQYF	TGTGCCAGTAGTATGGGACAGGGGCTCTCCTACGAGCAGTACTTC
.	TRBV7-9	TRBD1	TRBJ2-7	CASSLVGQESYEQYF	TGTGCCAGCAGCTTAGTGGGACAGGAAAGCTACGAGCAGTACTTC
.	TRBV7-2	.	TRBJ1-2	CASSPRQPYGYTF	TGTGCCAGCAGCCCGAGACAGCCTTATGGCTACACCTTC
.	TRBV5-4	TRBD2	TRBJ2-5	CASSLERGGGSQETQYF	TGTGCCAGCAGCTTGGAGCGGGGCGGGGGTTCCCAGGAGACCCAGTACTTC
.	TRBV4-1	TRBD1	TRBJ1-1	CASSQEQGGTEAFF	TGCGCCAGCAGCCAAGAACAGGGGGGCACTGAAGCTTTCTTT
.	TRBV6-5	.	TRBJ2-7	CASSLLRGSEQYF	TGTGCCAGCAGTTTGTTAAGAGGGAGCGAGCAGTACTTC
once	TRBV11-1	.	TRBJ2-3	CASSLYGTSTDTQYF	TGTGCCAGCAGCTTATACGGTACTAGCACAGATACGCAGTATTTT
.	TRBV7-8	TRBD1	TRBJ2-4	CASSQNRLQGSAKNIQYF	TGTGCCAGCAGCCAGAATAGGTTACAGGGGAGTGCCAAAAACATTCAGTACTTC
.	TRBV5-1	TRBD2	TRBJ2-3	CASSSSGGATDTQYF	TGCGCCAGCAGCTCAAGCGGGGGGGCCACAGATACGCAGTATTTT
.	TRBV12-3/TRBV12-4	.	TRBJ1-1	CASSPPGGTEAFF	TGTGCCAGCAGCCCCCCCGGGGGCACTGAAGCTTTCTTT
.	TRBV28	.	TRBJ1-2	CASSLSGPYGYTF	TGTGCCAGCAGTTTATCTGGGCCCTATGGCTACACCTTC
.	TRBV7-2	.	TRBJ2-3	CASSLYRADTQYF	TGTGCCAGCAGCTTATACAGGGCAGATACGCAGTATTTT